Below are 28 T cell receptor beta chains sequenced from a single sample in a study of human T cells and chemical hapten exposure. TCRdb passed the RACE reads through MiXCR, listing each CDR3 protein once. The table has about 99,000 distinct CDR3 sequences, around 12% seen once. As to time point: patch test 1, 2 weeks after DPC sensitization. The treatment is: therapeutic diphenylcyclopropenone sensitization with weekly scalp DPC. The specimen was whole blood, collected in connection with sensitization to the hapten diphenylcyclopropenone (DPC). The receptors shown here come from a woman aged 40-49 years with alopecia areata. Some clones in this sample may be carry-over from other donors' samples.

CDR3: CASSLRGDDTIYF. In DNA, the CDR3 is TGTGCCAGCAGCCTGAGGGGCGACGACACCATATATTTT. V gene TRBV3-1 combines with J gene TRBJ1-3, with a possible D match to TRBD1 (5 bases). Trimming removed 4 bases at V and 8 bases at J, with 12 bases between. The CDR3 spans 13 residues. CDR1 is LGHDT and CDR2 is YNNKEL in the germline V gene (reference sequence). Complete variable domain (other parts from reference TRBV3-1 and TRBJ1-3): DTAVSQTPKYLVTQMGNDKSIKCEQNLGHDTMYWYKQDSKKFLKIMFSYNNKELIINETVPNRFSPKSPDKAHLNLHINSLELGDSAVYFCASSLRGDDTIYFGEGSWLTVV.

Ten or more counts support this clonotype. The gene calls are TRBV29-1 and TRBJ2-2; 10 bases line up with TRBD1. Trimming cost V 5 bases and J 4 bases; bases outside gene matches: 4. The CDR3 is 14 amino acids. In germline, CDR1 is SQVTM, CDR2 ANQGSEA. CDR3 DNA: TGCAGCGTTCGACAGGGGGCGCCCACCGGGGAGCTGTTTTTT. Protein: CSVRQGAPTGELFF.

This clonotype came up many times. CDR3 sequence (DNA): TGTGCCTGGAGTTTATCCGACGGTAGCAATCAGCCCCAGCATTTT. Its protein product is CAWSLSDGSNQPQHF. The chain is built from TRBV30 and TRBJ1-5; D is unresolved. V lost 2 bases, J lost 0 bases, and 11 bases lay in between. The CDR3 has 15 amino acids. Germline V gene lookup returns CDR1 GTSNPN and CDR2 SVGIG (reference sequence).

This clonotype was seen a few times. The genes are TRBV7-2 and TRBJ2-5, with 8 bases fitting TRBD2. The CDR3 runs 16 residues. The germline gives CDR1 SGHTA, CDR2 FQGNSA. V lost 2 bases and J lost 1; bases outside the gene matches: 6. The DNA of the CDR3 is TGTGCCAGCAGCTTAAGTTCGGGAGGGGGCCAAGAGACCCAGTACTTC. It yields the protein CASSLSSGGGQETQYF.

The chain recombines TRBV9 with TRBJ2-7; D possibly matches TRBD1 or TRBD2 (5 bases each). Between the trimmed V and J ends, which lost 2 bases and 6 bases, there was a span of 18 bases. This CDR3 is 15 amino acids long. Germline V gives CDR1 SGDLS, CDR2 YYNGEE. The CDR3 DNA sequence: TGTGCCAGCAGCGTGGGGACGTCGGAAGTATCCGAGCAGTACTTC. Protein product: CASSVGTSEVSEQYF.

The table lists this clonotype with a few counts. The chain is built from TRBV28 and TRBJ1-1; TRBD1 aligns across 12 bases. The germline CDR1 and CDR2 sequences are MDHEN and SYDVKM. V was clipped by 6 bases and J by 3 bases; unmatched bases: 5. CDR3 size: 15 residues. CDR3 nucleotide sequence: TGTGCCAGCAGACCGGGACAGGGGGCATACACTGAAGCTTTCTTT. This encodes CASRPGQGAYTEAFF.

This clonotype was detected only a few times. The chain links TRBV2 to TRBJ2-7; no clear D gene. Trimming shortened V by 6 bases and J by 3 bases, and 9 bases separated the two germline ends. This CDR3 contains 12 residues. CDR1 and CDR2 (germline): SNHLY, FYNNEI. The CDR3, as DNA: TGTGCCAGCAGGGACCCAGGCTACGAGCAGTACTTC. Translation gives CASRDPGYEQYF.

The rearrangement joins TRBV6-5 to TRBJ2-1; D is perhaps TRBD2 (5 bases). V was cut by 8 bases and J by 6 bases, with 14 bases left in between. This CDR3 is built from 13 residues. The germline V gene has CDR1 MNHEY and CDR2 SVGAGI. CDR3 bases: TGTGCCAGCTTTAGGCGGGTGGGCAATGAGCAGTTCTTC. Amino acids: CASFRRVGNEQFF.

V is TRBV30 and J is TRBJ1-5; D is unresolved. The germline V gene encodes CDR1 GTSNPN and CDR2 SVGIG (reference sequence). The CDR3 extends over 14 amino acids. V was pared by 3 bases and J by 3 bases, with 12 bases between. The CDR3 spells CAWSALRHNQPQHF. The CDR3, as DNA: TGTGCCTGGAGCGCCCTTCGTCACAATCAGCCCCAGCATTTT.

CDR3 DNA: TGTGCCAGCAGCGGAGAAGGGACGCTAGCAGAGAATGAGCAGTTCTTC. The encoded protein is CASSGEGTLAENEQFF. The V gene is TRBV25-1, the J gene TRBJ2-1; D tentatively fits TRBD1 or TRBD2 (5 bases each). The ends were cut back, 6 bases at V and 7 bases at J, with 22 bases in the middle. This CDR3 is built from 16 residues. Germline CDR1 MGHDK, CDR2 SYGVNS.

As DNA, the CDR3 is TGTGCCAGCAGTTTGGCGGGGAGGGAGGCAGATACGCAGTATTTT. Amino acid sequence: CASSLAGREADTQYF. The V and J genes are TRBV28 and TRBJ2-3; TRBD2 aligns across 7 bases. V gave up 3 bases and J gave up 4 bases; unmatched junction bases: 7. The CDR3 consists of 15 residues. The germline V gene encodes CDR1 MDHEN and CDR2 SYDVKM.

V and J are TRBV28 and TRBJ2-7, with a tentative D call TRBD1 (5 bases). Germline CDR1 and CDR2: MDHEN and SYDVKM. V lost 3 bases, J lost 1 base, and 10 bases lay in between. The CDR3 is 14 residues long. Here the CDR3 DNA reads TGTGCCAGCAGTTTTCAGGGTGTTTCCTACGAGCAGTACTTC. Its translation is CASSFQGVSYEQYF.

The chain carries TRBV19 and TRBJ2-7, with 10 positions matching TRBD1. CDR1 is LNHDA, CDR2 SQIVND, per germline (reference sequence). There are 14 residues in the CDR3. V lost 3 bases, J lost 4 bases, and 3 bases stayed unmatched. The CDR3 region has the DNA TGTGCCAGTAGTATCGGACAGGGGGATTACGAGCAGTACTTC. Amino acids: CASSIGQGDYEQYF.

This clonotype was detected ten times or more. This chain links TRBV7-2 with TRBJ2-3; 10 bases match TRBD2. V trimming: 5 bases; J trimming: 3 bases; junction bases outside the gene matches: 20. Germline CDR1 is SGHTA and CDR2 is FQGNSA. The CDR3 extends over 20 amino acids. CDR3 nucleotide sequence: TGTGCCAGCAGCCGACGCGGGGGTAGCGGGAGGAGAGTCGGGACAGATACGCAGTATTTT. This codes for CASSRRGGSGRRVGTDTQYF. The complete variable domain, with remaining parts taken from reference TRBV7-2 and TRBJ2-3, reads GAGVSQSPSNKVTEKGKDVELRCDPISGHTALYWYRQSLGQGLEFLIYFQGNSAPDKSGLPSDRFSAERTGGSVSTLTIQRTQQEDSAVYLCASSRRGGSGRRVGTDTQYFGPGTRLTVL.

The CDR3 protein is CASSPLGVNTEAFF. The CDR3, as DNA: TGTGCCAGCTCACCTCTAGGGGTGAACACTGAAGCTTTCTTT. This chain connects TRBV18 to TRBJ1-1; the D gene is possibly TRBD1 (5 bases). Trimming cost V 3 bases and J 0 bases, with 8 bases left between them. In germline, CDR1 is KGHSH, CDR2 LQKENI. This CDR3 is 14 amino acids long.

The chain uses TRBV29-1 and TRBJ2-1; D might be TRBD1 or TRBD2, each matching 7 bases. V was trimmed by 5 bases and J by 4 bases, leaving 15 bases between them. CDR3 length equals 14 residues. CDR1 and CDR2 from the germline V gene are SQVTM and ANQGSEA. The DNA for the CDR3 is TGCAGCGTTCGACCCAGGGGGGGGTACAATGAGCAGTTCTTC. This codes for CSVRPRGGYNEQFF.

This chain connects TRBV9 to TRBJ1-6; D unclear. With 3 bases removed from V and 5 bases from J, the gap between germline ends came to 15 bases. The CDR3 spans 16 residues. The germline gives CDR1 SGDLS, CDR2 YYNGEE. In DNA form, the CDR3 reads TGTGCCAGCAGCGGTGGATTTTGGGCAGATAATTCACCCCTCCACTTT. This encodes CASSGGFWADNSPLHF.

The CDR3 sequence is CSVAQGGRADTQYF. The CDR3 region has the DNA TGCAGCGTTGCACAGGGGGGGAGAGCAGATACGCAGTATTTT. This sequence joins TRBV29-1 and TRBJ2-3; the D gene is possibly TRBD1 (8 bases). V lost 4 bases and J lost 4, with 15 bases in between. CDR1 SQVTM and CDR2 ANQGSEA come from the germline V gene. The CDR3 runs 14 residues.

This clonotype was detected many times. V is TRBV6-2 or TRBV6-3 and J is TRBJ2-6; D uncertain. CDR1 is MNHEY, CDR2 SVGEGT, per germline. Trimming took off 6 bases at V and 0 bases at J, with 6 bases between the two ends. The CDR3 sequence is 14 residues long. CDR3 residues: CASSGPSGANVLTF. The CDR3 nucleotides read TGTGCCAGCAGCGGGCCCTCTGGGGCCAACGTCCTGACTTTC.

Many counts were recorded for this clonotype. The gene calls are TRBV12-3 or TRBV12-4 and TRBJ1-3; D gene unclear. Trimming removed 5 bases at V and 0 bases at J, with 20 bases between. The CDR3 extends over 18 amino acids. Here the CDR3 reads CASSTAFGMSRSGNTIYF. The CDR3 nucleotides are TGTGCCAGCAGTACCGCTTTTGGAATGTCCCGCTCTGGAAACACCATATATTTT.

Many counts were recorded for this clonotype. CDR3 loop: CASIDGGGAFF. DNA for the CDR3: TGTGCCAGCATCGATGGTGGGGGAGCTTTCTTT. The chain has TRBV6-2 or TRBV6-3 and TRBJ1-1; a weak D match, TRBD1 (5 bases). Germline-derived CDR1 and CDR2 are MNHEY and SVGEGT. This CDR3 has 11 amino acids. V was shortened by 7 bases and J by 10 bases, with 13 bases between the two germline ends.

The rearrangement links TRBV7-9 to TRBJ1-1; 10 bases map to TRBD1. The CDR3 is 15 residues long. The germline V gene encodes CDR1 SEHNR and CDR2 FQNEAQ (reference sequence). J gave up 6 bases and V 6 bases, and 10 bases lay outside the gene matches. The CDR3 loop is CASSSGQGNFAEAFF. The CDR3 DNA sequence: TGTGCCAGCAGTTCGGGACAGGGGAATTTTGCTGAAGCTTTCTTT.

This chain links TRBV5-1 with TRBJ2-7, with TRBD2 as a possible D gene (6 bases). Trimming took off 0 bases at V and 4 bases at J, with 20 bases between the two ends. The CDR3 has 17 residues. The germline V gene has CDR1 SGHRS and CDR2 YFSETQ. For the CDR3, the DNA is TGCGCCAGCAGCTTGGCCGCGGGGCTAGCAGGCGTATACGAGCAGTACTTC. Amino acid sequence: CASSLAAGLAGVYEQYF. Based on the CDR3 plus reference TRBV5-1 and TRBJ2-7, the full variable domain is KAGVTQTPRYLIKTRGQQVTLSCSPISGHRSVSWYQQTPGQGLQFLFEYFSETQRNKGNFPGRFSGRQFSNSRSEMNVSTLELGDSALYLCASSLAAGLAGVYEQYFGPGTRLTVT.

This sequence joins TRBV3-1 and TRBJ1-1; 7 nucleotides line up with TRBD1. The germline V gene encodes CDR1 LGHDT and CDR2 YNNKEL (reference sequence). V lost 1 base to trimming and J lost 10 bases; unmatched junction nucleotides: 12. CDR3 length: 15 amino acids. Written as DNA, the CDR3 is TGTGCCAGCAGCCAAGGGACAGGCCCCGGCGAGGGAGCTTTCTTT. It codes for CASSQGTGPGEGAFF.

This clonotype was recorded many times. The chain has TRBV6-5 and TRBJ2-1; D is unresolved. CDR1 and CDR2 (germline): MNHEY, SVGAGI. The CDR3 spans 15 residues. V lost 2 bases and J lost 2, with 10 bases in between. CDR3 bases: TGTGCCAGCAGTTACGGGTCCTTAACCTACAATGAGCAGTTCTTC. Amino acids: CASSYGSLTYNEQFF.

The genes are TRBV7-9 and TRBJ2-1; D not certain. Trimming shortened V by 4 bases and J by 2 bases, and 9 bases separated the two germline ends. From germline, CDR1 is SEHNR and CDR2 FQNEAQ (reference sequence). The CDR3 consists of 14 residues. The CDR3 loop is CASSYQGPYNEQFF. CDR3 nucleotide sequence: TGTGCCAGCAGCTACCAAGGGCCCTACAATGAGCAGTTCTTC.

The chain is built from TRBV29-1 and TRBJ2-7; TRBD1 agrees at 8 bases. The V gene end was trimmed by 4 bases and the J gene end by 0 bases; junction bases not matched to a gene: 2. The CDR3 consists of 13 residues. Germline V gives CDR1 SQVTM, CDR2 ANQGSEA. For the CDR3, the DNA is TGCAGCGTTGGGACAGGGAGCTCCTACGAGCAGTACTTC. This gives the protein CSVGTGSSYEQYF.

This clonotype was observed at least ten times. The gene calls are TRBV20-1 and TRBJ2-7; 7 nucleotides line up with TRBD2. CDR3 size: 15 residues. J gave up 2 bases and V 0 bases, and 7 bases lay outside the gene matches. The germline CDR1 and CDR2 sequences are DFQATT and SNEGSKA (reference sequence). The CDR3, as DNA: TGCAGTGCTAGAGATGCGGAGGGGAGGGCCTACGAGCAGTACTTC. Translated: CSARDAEGRAYEQYF.